This T cell receptor beta chain was obtained from a study of blood T cell repertoires in COVID-19. In germline, CDR1 is KGHSY, CDR2 FQNENV. Trimming removed 2 bases at V and 7 bases at J, with 8 bases between. The CDR3 is 12 residues long. Clones were sequenced by immunoSEQ multiplex PCR, and TCRdb holds only the in-frame ones, with some missing. The table records more than 250,000 clones, approximately 92% of them present only once. The sample was PBMCs or T cells enriched from blood (not recorded which). The sequence derives from a woman aged 25 to 39 who had recovered from COVID-19. V and J are TRBV16 and TRBJ1-1; no clear D. CDR3 amino acids: CASSQGSGEAFF. CDR3 bases: TGTGCCAGCAGCCAAGGGTCAGGTGAAGCTTTCTTT.